The clone carrying this T cell receptor beta chain has just a few counts. The data were obtained in a study of human T cells and chemical hapten exposure. Time point: patch test 2, 6 weeks after DPC sensitization. Indicated treatment: therapeutic diphenylcyclopropenone sensitization with weekly scalp DPC. V was pared by 5 bases and J by 4 bases, with 14 bases between. The CDR3 length is 15 residues. TCRdb independently ran MiXCR on the RACE reads; one entry per CDR3 protein. The top ten hold 1% to 1.5% of the sample, which has tens of thousands of distinct CDR3 sequences, about 6.3% seen once. The chain carries TRBV12-3 or TRBV12-4 and TRBJ1-4; no clear D. This specimen was whole blood, taken in connection with sensitization to the hapten diphenylcyclopropenone (DPC). This clonotype was obtained from a woman aged 25 to 39 with alopecia areata. Some clones in this sample may be carry-over from other donors' samples. CDR3 bases: TGTGCCAGCAGTGCGGGTCGTGGAAGTAATGAAAAACTGTTTTTT. This gives the protein CASSAGRGSNEKLFF.